This T cell receptor (beta chain) was documented in a study of cytotoxic CD8 clonotypes in ibrutinib-treated CLL. Study findings and constraints: Public clonotypes, an uncommon group, contracted or remained stable on treatment.

This table comes from immunoSEQ multiplex PCR, and its TCRdb copy is limited to in-frame clones, with some not included. The table lists around 310,000 clones, approximately 80% of them singletons. Comment on this clone: Its target is not known.

The TCR was taken from a human donor with chronic lymphocytic leukemia. This specimen was PBMCs, taken before ibrutinib treatment.

CDR3 sequence reads: CATSTDGNYGYTF. The CDR3 coding sequence is TGTGCCACCAGCACGGACGGGAACTATGGCTACACCTTC. The chain employs TRBV15 and TRBJ1-2, with D uncertain. In germline, CDR1 is LNHNV, CDR2 YYDKDF (reference sequence). The CDR3 is 13 amino acids. The V gene lost 4 bases and the J gene lost 2 bases, with 8 bases spanning the gap.